Each of the 8 T cell receptor beta chains below was sequenced from the same sample in a study of T cell responses to AZD1222 COVID-19 vaccine. Here immunoSEQ multiplex PCR was the method, and the copy in TCRdb shows in-frame clones only, minus some. The table lists some 120,000 clones, more than 80% of them singletons. The specimen comprised peripheral blood, sampled 28 days after the second dose of the MenACWY control vaccine. The receptor set was obtained from an adult who received the MenACWY meningococcal vaccine as a control.

This clone was seen once. This chain connects TRBV19 to TRBJ2-3, with TRBD1 matching 8 bases. This CDR3 region has 13 residues. V trimming: 4 bases; J trimming: 5 bases; junction bases outside the gene matches: 2. Germline V gene data show CDR1 as LNHDA and CDR2 as SQIVND (reference sequence). For the CDR3, the DNA is TGTGCCAGTAGTACGACAGGGGTAGATACGCAGTATTTT. Residues: CASSTTGVDTQYF.

This chain uses TRBV28 with TRBJ2-7, with TRBD2 identical over 8 bases. CDR1 and CDR2 (germline): MDHEN, SYDVKM. The CDR3 is 15 residues long. J lost 1 base, V lost 6 bases, and 8 bases had no gene match. The CDR3 DNA sequence: TGTGCCAGCAGGGTGGGGGGGACTAGTTCCTACGAGCAGTACTTC. Protein product: CASRVGGTSSYEQYF.

The CDR3 reads CASSKGLAGVGNNEQFF. The CDR3, as DNA: TGCGCCAGCAGCAAGGGACTAGCGGGAGTGGGGAACAATGAGCAGTTCTTC. This sequence joins TRBV5-1 and TRBJ2-1; TRBD2 matches 14 bases. Germline V gene lookup returns CDR1 SGHRS and CDR2 YFSETQ. Trimming removed 4 bases from V and 5 bases from J; junction bases left unmatched: 8. The CDR3 length is 17 residues.

On this clone itself: Within the sample, other DNA sequences also encode this same CDR3. The V call is TRBV18, the J call TRBJ2-3; D not resolved. From germline, CDR1 is KGHSH and CDR2 LQKENI. V lost 0 bases and J 3 bases, leaving 1 base between the germline ends. The CDR3 has 12 residues. The CDR3 is CASSPPTDTQYF. The DNA of the CDR3 is TGTGCCAGCTCACCACCAACAGATACGCAGTATTTT.

The chain joins TRBV18 to TRBJ2-7; D gene uncertain. Germline loops: CDR1 KGHSH, CDR2 LQKENI. Trimming shortened V by 5 bases and J by 0 bases, and 14 bases separated the two germline ends. The CDR3 sequence is 15 residues long. The CDR3 reads CASSATRTRSYEQYF. CDR3 DNA sequence: TGTGCCAGCTCAGCTACCAGGACCCGCTCCTACGAGCAGTACTTC.

V and J are TRBV7-8 and TRBJ1-1; D is unclear. The germline gives CDR1 SGHVS, CDR2 FQNEAQ. Trimming took off 2 bases at V and 1 base at J, with 8 bases between the two ends. The CDR3 runs to 14 residues. CDR3 bases: TGTGCCAGCAGCTTATCCCACGCGAACACTGAAGCTTTCTTT. This translates into CASSLSHANTEAFF.

The chain joins TRBV9 to TRBJ2-1, with D unclear. The CDR3 has 16 amino acids. Trimming pared 4 bases from V and 5 bases from J, leaving 19 bases between. Per the germline V gene, CDR1 is SGDLS and CDR2 is YYNGEE. In DNA, the CDR3 is TGTGCCAGCAGCCCCCGCTTTAACACCGCCAACAATGAGCAGTTCTTC. Its translation: CASSPRFNTANNEQFF. Filled out from reference TRBV9 and TRBJ2-1, the complete variable domain reads DSGVTQTPKHLITATGQRVTLRCSPRSGDLSVYWYQQSLDQGLQFLIQYYNGEERAKGNILERFSAQQFPDLHSELNLSSLELGDSALYFCASSPRFNTANNEQFFGPGTRLTVL.

This chain links TRBV7-2 with TRBJ2-5; TRBD2 matches 7 bases. The V gene end was trimmed by 7 bases and the J gene end by 9 bases; junction bases not matched to a gene: 14. The V gene's germline CDR1 is SGHTA and CDR2 FQGNSA. The CDR3 sequence is 14 residues long. DNA of the CDR3: TGTGCCAGCAACAACCCGGGACTAAAGCCGTCCCAGTACTTC. It encodes CASNNPGLKPSQYF.